The T cell receptor (beta chain) described here comes from a study of human T cells and chemical hapten exposure. The wider study: DPC (0.01%) was patch tested on the upper back and read at 6 days. TCR yield per sample varied, mainly due to pooled library volumes.

Overall study results and limits: Clustering by CDR3 similarity yielded significantly more large clusters from expanded TCRs than controls.

TCRdb used MiXCR to reprocess the RACE reads, holding one entry per CDR3 protein. The sample has around 60,000 distinct CDR3 sequences, around 7% seen once. Many counts were recorded for this clonotype. The antigen is undetermined. The time point denotes: pre-sensitization, week 0. The treatment denotes: therapeutic diphenylcyclopropenone sensitization with weekly scalp DPC. Each patch test followed a blood draw. There are 14 residues in the CDR3. Germline V lookup: CDR1 DFQATT, CDR2 SNEGSKA (reference sequence). The V end was cut by 5 bases, the J end by 6 bases, with 18 bases between. V usage is TRBV20-1 and J usage is TRBJ2-3; D is possibly TRBD2 (6 bases). This TCR was recovered from a woman between 25 and 40 years old with alopecia areata. Some clones in this sample may be carry-over from other donors' samples. The specimen comprised whole blood, sampled in connection with sensitization to the hapten diphenylcyclopropenone (DPC). CDR3 amino acids: CSAPTAGSVDTQYF. CDR3 nucleotide sequence: TGCAGTGCTCCTACAGCGGGCTCGGTGGATACGCAGTATTTT.